The 27 T cell receptor beta chains listed next were all sequenced from one sample in a study of blood T cell repertoires in COVID-19. Some clones are missing from TCRdb's copy, which holds only in-frame ones; the method was immunoSEQ multiplex PCR. There are fewer than 150,000 clones in the sample; over 70% occur only once, and about 1.6% lies in the top ten. Sequencing was performed on peripheral blood. All receptors derive from a man aged 50-60 years with acute or convalescent COVID-19.

This clone was picked up one time. CDR3 nucleotides: TGCAGCGTTGAGGGGACAGGGGCCCGCGAGCAGTACTTC. Protein sequence: CSVEGTGAREQYF. This chain links TRBV29-1 with TRBJ2-7; TRBD1 agrees at 10 bases. J was trimmed by 6 bases and V by 3 bases; bases with no gene match: 5. Per germline, CDR1 SQVTM and CDR2 ANQGSEA. The CDR3 consists of 13 residues.

This sequence joins TRBV3-1 (or the pseudogene TRBV3-2) and TRBJ1-6, with 9 nucleotides matching TRBD1. The V gene end was trimmed by 1 base and the J gene end by 10 bases; junction bases not matched to a gene: 17. This CDR3 is built from 19 residues. In germline, CDR1 is LGHDT, CDR2 YNNKEL (reference sequence). This CDR3 reads CASSQGLAGTGPLESPLHF. The CDR3 region has the DNA TGTGCCAGCAGCCAAGGTTTGGCCGGGACAGGGCCATTAGAGTCACCCCTCCACTTT.

The chain is built from TRBV27 and TRBJ1-6; 7 bases are shared with TRBD1. Germline V CDR1 and CDR2: MNHEY, SMNVEV (reference sequence). The CDR3 spans 15 residues. V trimming: 7 bases; J trimming: 3 bases; junction bases outside the gene matches: 6. The CDR3 is CASTLGTVYNSPLHF. Written as DNA, the CDR3 is TGTGCCAGCACTCTCGGGACAGTCTATAATTCACCCCTCCACTTT.

CDR3 amino acids: CASQGVRKEQYF. The CDR3 DNA follows: TGTGCCAGCCAGGGGGTGAGGAAAGAGCAGTACTTC. The gene calls are TRBV28 and TRBJ2-7; 7 positions match TRBD1. CDR3 length equals 12 residues. The germline gives CDR1 MDHEN, CDR2 SYDVKM. J was trimmed by 7 bases and V by 8 bases; bases with no gene match: 8.

The gene calls are TRBV5-1 and TRBJ2-1, with D possibly being TRBD2 (6 bases). Trimming removed 7 bases at V and 5 bases at J, with 13 bases between. The CDR3 totals 13 residues. Looked up from germline, CDR1 is SGHRS and CDR2 is YFSETQ. The CDR3, as DNA: TGCGCCAGCTGGGCTAGCGTAAACAATGAGCAGTTCTTC. Amino acid sequence: CASWASVNNEQFF.

This clone was seen once. This chain connects TRBV29-1 to TRBJ1-1, with D perhaps TRBD1 (5 bases). The V and J ends lost 6 bases and 5 bases respectively, with 19 bases between them. The CDR3 spans 14 residues. CDR1 and CDR2 (germline): SQVTM, ANQGSEA. The CDR3 nucleotides read TGCAGCGTGGGGGGAAAGGCTGGAATTACTGAAGCTTTCTTT. Its translation is CSVGGKAGITEAFF.

A single count supports this clone. The J gene is TRBJ1-4, the V gene TRBV6-1; maybe TRBD1 (5 bases). CDR3 length: 13 residues. Trimming took 10 bases from V and 5 from J, leaving 14 bases between them. Germline V gives CDR1 MNHNS, CDR2 SASEGT. The CDR3 is CAIRQGINEKLFF. The DNA for the CDR3 is TGTGCCATCCGTCAGGGAATCAATGAAAAACTGTTTTTT.

The chain carries TRBV6-6 and TRBJ2-1, with D tentatively TRBD2 (6 bases). Per the germline V gene, CDR1 is MNHNY and CDR2 is SVGAGI (reference sequence). CDR3 length equals 11 residues. CDR3: CVVGSSNEQFF. The CDR3 DNA reads as TGTGTGGTCGGGAGTAGCAATGAGCAGTTCTTC.

This clone was seen a few times. This CDR3 is CASRIATGLTEAFF. The CDR3 DNA reads as TGTGCCAGCAGGATCGCAACAGGGCTCACTGAAGCTTTCTTT. J is TRBJ1-1 and V is TRBV28, with D tentatively TRBD1 (6 bases). This CDR3 is 14 amino acids long. With 6 bases removed from V and 4 bases from J, the gap between germline ends came to 15 bases. CDR1 is MDHEN, CDR2 SYDVKM, per germline.

The genes are TRBV29-1 and TRBJ1-1; D perhaps matches TRBD1 (6 bases). Trimming took off 4 bases at V and 4 bases at J, with 7 bases between the two ends. Looked up from germline, CDR1 is SQVTM and CDR2 is ANQGSEA. The CDR3 runs 11 residues. The CDR3 bases are TGCAGCGTTGGGGACACCACTGAAGCTTTCTTT. Its protein product is CSVGDTTEAFF.

The rearrangement joins TRBV5-4 to TRBJ2-7; 10 nucleotides align to TRBD1. The CDR3 contains 15 residues. CDR1 SGHNT and CDR2 YYREEE come from the germline V gene (reference sequence). V dropped 4 bases and J dropped 2; count of bases not matched to a gene: 6. CDR3 coding DNA: TGTGCCAGCAGCACGGGACAGGGGACTGCCTACGAGCAGTACTTC. Amino acid sequence: CASSTGQGTAYEQYF.

The chain employs TRBV27 and TRBJ1-5; no clear D gene. The germline gives CDR1 MNHEY, CDR2 SMNVEV (reference sequence). Trimming stripped 2 bases from V and 4 bases from J, with 12 bases between. This CDR3 is 15 amino acids long. Here the CDR3 DNA reads TGTGCCAGCAGTTTAAGCAGCCACAGAAATCAGCCCCAGCATTTT. Translating it yields CASSLSSHRNQPQHF.

This clone showed up just once. The sample holds other DNA sequences that translate to the same CDR3. CDR3: CASSLGLSTDTQYF. CDR3 coding DNA: TGCGCCAGCAGCTTGGGACTCAGCACAGATACGCAGTATTTT. The chain combines TRBV5-1 with TRBJ2-3; D is unclear. Per the germline V gene, CDR1 is SGHRS and CDR2 is YFSETQ. The CDR3 runs to 14 residues. Trimming cost V 0 bases and J 0 bases, with 5 bases left between them. The full variable domain, rest sourced from reference TRBV5-1 and TRBJ2-3, is KAGVTQTPRYLIKTRGQQVTLSCSPISGHRSVSWYQQTPGQGLQFLFEYFSETQRNKGNFPGRFSGRQFSNSRSEMNVSTLELGDSALYLCASSLGLSTDTQYFGPGTRLTVL.

This chain links TRBV6-1 with TRBJ1-6, with 7 bases aligning to TRBD1. This CDR3 spans 14 amino acids. In germline, CDR1 is MNHNS, CDR2 SASEGT. V trimming: 2 bases; J trimming: 6 bases; junction bases outside the gene matches: 1. The CDR3 protein is CASSEWTGNSPLHF. In nucleotides, the CDR3 is TGTGCCAGCAGTGAATGGACAGGTAATTCACCCCTCCACTTT.

The chain is built from TRBV7-9 and TRBJ1-4; 9 positions match TRBD1. Unmatched junction bases numbered 12, after V lost 6 bases and J lost 4 bases. The germline V gene has CDR1 SEHNR and CDR2 FQNEAQ (reference sequence). There are 17 residues in the CDR3. CDR3 sequence reads: CASSRHHRGRDNEKLFF. The CDR3 coding sequence is TGTGCCAGCAGTCGACACCACAGGGGGCGCGATAATGAAAAACTGTTTTTT.

This sequence joins TRBV11-3 and TRBJ2-1; the match to TRBD2 covers 10 bases. Looked up from germline, CDR1 is SGHNT and CDR2 is YENEEA. The CDR3 has 18 amino acids. Germline trimming cut 6 bases from V and 3 bases from J; bases unmatched to any gene: 14. The CDR3 here is CASSRGTSGGAFYNEQFF. In DNA form, the CDR3 reads TGTGCCAGCAGTCGAGGGACCAGCGGGGGGGCCTTCTACAATGAGCAGTTCTTC.

The chain is built from TRBV11-1 and TRBJ2-1; TRBD1 agrees at 7 bases. V trimming: 0 bases; J trimming: 0 bases; junction bases outside the gene matches: 2. Germline V gene data show CDR1 as SGHAT and CDR2 as FQDESV (reference sequence). The CDR3 consists of 16 residues. The chain's CDR3 is CASSLATGSSYNEQFF. The CDR3 coding sequence is TGTGCCAGCAGCTTAGCGACAGGGAGCTCCTACAATGAGCAGTTCTTC.

This clone was counted once. The V call is TRBV6-5, the J call TRBJ2-7; TRBD1 is a possible D gene (7 bases). The length of the CDR3 is 16 residues. Trimming removed 0 bases at V and 4 bases at J, with 16 bases between. CDR1 is MNHEY and CDR2 is SVGAGI in the germline V gene. CDR3 in amino acids: CASSYSTGEVFYEQYF. The CDR3 nucleotides are TGTGCCAGCAGTTACTCCACAGGGGAGGTCTTTTACGAGCAGTACTTC.

The rearrangement uses TRBV6-1 and TRBJ2-7; the D gene is possibly TRBD1 (5 bases). The length of the CDR3 is 11 residues. V lost 7 bases and J 3 bases, leaving 7 bases between the germline ends. Germline V gene data show CDR1 as MNHNS and CDR2 as SASEGT. CDR3 loop: CASTDSYEQYF. The CDR3 coding sequence is TGTGCCAGCACCGACAGCTACGAGCAGTACTTC.

Only a few counts were recorded for this clone. The rearrangement links TRBV6-5 to TRBJ1-4, with a tentative D call TRBD1 (5 bases). CDR3 size: 15 residues. The V gene's germline CDR1 is MNHEY and CDR2 SVGAGI. Trimming pared 9 bases from V and 7 bases from J, leaving 21 bases between. CDR3 nucleotides: TGTGCCAGTAAACGGGACTCCCAACGGGGTGAAAAACTGTTTTTT. Amino acid sequence: CASKRDSQRGEKLFF.

The chain uses TRBV9 and TRBJ2-3, with D maybe TRBD2 (6 bases). CDR1 and CDR2 from the germline V gene are SGDLS and YYNGEE. The CDR3 contains 15 residues. V was cut by 0 bases and J by 0 bases, with 8 bases left in between. The CDR3 loop reads CASSVGGKSTDTQYF. As DNA, the CDR3 is TGTGCCAGCAGCGTAGGCGGGAAGAGCACAGATACGCAGTATTTT. Full variable domain (rest looked up from reference TRBV9 and TRBJ2-3): DSGVTQTPKHLITATGQRVTLRCSPRSGDLSVYWYQQSLDQGLQFLIQYYNGEERAKGNILERFSAQQFPDLHSELNLSSLELGDSALYFCASSVGGKSTDTQYFGPGTRLTVL.

CDR3 sequence (DNA): TGTGCCTGGAGTGCCGGGACAGGTCAACCCTACGAGCAGTACTTC. The encoded protein is CAWSAGTGQPYEQYF. V is TRBV30 and J is TRBJ2-7; 8 bases are shared with TRBD1. V shed 1 base and J 2 bases; nucleotides not matched to a gene: 7. Germline V gene data show CDR1 as GTSNPN and CDR2 as SVGIG (reference sequence). This CDR3 region has 15 residues.

The CDR3 sequence is CAWRKRGGNPYNSPLHF. In DNA form, the CDR3 reads TGTGCCTGGAGAAAGAGGGGAGGAAACCCCTATAATTCACCCCTCCACTTT. The chain combines TRBV30 with TRBJ1-6, with D maybe TRBD1 (5 bases). The CDR3 loop spans 17 amino acids. The ends were cut back, 3 bases at V and 2 bases at J, with 17 bases in the middle. Germline CDR1 and CDR2: GTSNPN and SVGIG (reference sequence).

J is TRBJ1-3 and V is TRBV9; tentative D call: TRBD1 (6 bases). Germline V gene data show CDR1 as SGDLS and CDR2 as YYNGEE. V lost 4 bases and J lost 8, with 16 bases in between. This CDR3 has 14 residues. CDR3 in amino acids: CASSRGGGLDTIYF. The CDR3 coding sequence is TGTGCCAGCAGCCGCGGGGGCGGGTTGGACACCATATATTTT.

The count of this clone is one. The chain couples TRBV5-4 to TRBJ2-1; unclear D gene. V lost 4 bases and J 10 bases, leaving 12 bases between the germline ends. The CDR3 is made up of 12 amino acids. CDR1 is SGHNT and CDR2 is YYREEE in the germline V gene (reference sequence). The CDR3: CASSPLAQEQFF. Written as DNA, the CDR3 is TGTGCCAGCAGCCCCCTTGCCCAGGAGCAGTTCTTC.

This chain links TRBV28 with TRBJ2-7; D perhaps matches TRBD2 (6 bases). V gave up 6 bases and J gave up 6 bases, with 9 bases separating them. Germline assignment: CDR1 MDHEN and CDR2 SYDVKM. This CDR3 comprises 11 residues. Here the CDR3 reads CASRRGGEQYV. In DNA form, the CDR3 reads TGTGCCAGCAGGAGGGGAGGCGAGCAGTACGTC.

This clone was seen a single time. The chain employs TRBV30 and TRBJ1-1; D perhaps matches TRBD1 (6 bases). There are 13 residues in the CDR3. In germline, CDR1 is GTSNPN, CDR2 SVGIG (reference sequence). Trimming pared 5 bases from V and 1 base from J, leaving 11 bases between. For the CDR3, the DNA is TGTGCCTGGGGGGGACACCCGAACACTGAAGCTTTCTTT. It translates to CAWGGHPNTEAFF.